One and the same sample provided the 20 T cell receptor beta chains below, sequenced in a study of shared clonotypes between healthy human individuals. Assay: immunoSEQ multiplex PCR; the TCRdb copy retains only in-frame clones and omits some. The repertoire includes 110,000 or so clones, around 68% of them detected once, and 24% sits in the top ten. Sequenced input: memory CD8+ T cells sorted from blood. Subset denoted: CD45RO+ cells pooled with CCR7-negative TemRA cells. The receptors come from a woman in her 30s in good health.

This rearrangement joins TRBV5-4 to TRBJ2-7; 10 bases match TRBD1. The CDR3 is 14 amino acids. J was trimmed by 4 bases and V by 4 bases; bases with no gene match: 5. Looked up from germline, CDR1 is SGHNT and CDR2 is YYREEE (reference sequence). For the CDR3, the DNA is TGTGCCAGCAGCGCGGGACAGGGGTATTACGAGCAGTACTTC. Protein: CASSAGQGYYEQYF.

This clone was counted a few times. V is TRBV5-8 and J is TRBJ1-4; TRBD1 might be the D (5 bases). V was pared by 0 bases and J by 3 bases, with 9 bases between. CDR3 length equals 15 residues. Germline V CDR1 and CDR2: SGHTS, YDEGEE. Written as DNA, the CDR3 is TGTGCCAGCAGCTTGGCGGGGGTGGCTAATGAAAAACTGTTTTTT. Translation: CASSLAGVANEKLFF. Variable domain in full (rest from reference TRBV5-8 and TRBJ1-4): EAGVTQSPTHLIKTRGQQATLRCSPISGHTSVYWYQQALGLGLQFLLWYDEGEERNRGNFPPRFSGRQFPNYSSELNVNALELEDSALYLCASSLAGVANEKLFFGSGTQLSVL.

This clone was recorded once. Different DNA sequences within this sample yield the same CDR3. The chain recombines TRBV18 with TRBJ2-7; D remains unclear. V dropped 2 bases and J dropped 4 bases, with 6 bases sitting between them. CDR3 length: 12 residues. The V gene's germline CDR1 is KGHSH and CDR2 LQKENI. Here the CDR3 reads CASSPDSYEQYF. Written as DNA, the CDR3 is TGTGCCAGCTCACCAGATTCATACGAGCAGTACTTC. Complete variable domain (other parts from reference TRBV18 and TRBJ2-7): NAGVMQNPRHLVRRRGQEARLRCSPMKGHSHVYWYRQLPEEGLKFMVYLQKENIIDESGMPKERFSAEFPKEGPSILRIQQVVRGDSAAYFCASSPDSYEQYFGPGTRLTVT.

This clone was observed many times. The rearrangement uses TRBV19 and TRBJ2-1; TRBD2 matches 12 bases. This CDR3 has 18 amino acids. CDR1 is LNHDA and CDR2 is SQIVND in the germline V gene (reference sequence). With V trimmed by 3 bases and J by 6 bases, 12 bases remained unmatched. CDR3 residues: CASSIWLAGGLKTNEQFF. The CDR3 nucleotides are TGTGCCAGTAGTATTTGGCTAGCGGGAGGGCTAAAGACCAATGAGCAGTTCTTC.

This clone was seen repeatedly, ten times or more. The chain links TRBV5-1 to TRBJ2-3; no reliable D call. Germline CDR1 SGHRS, CDR2 YFSETQ. The CDR3 length is 16 residues. Trimming left V 4 bases short and J 0 bases short, with 15 bases between. The CDR3 bases are TGCGCCAGCAGCCCGCGTTCAGGATCTAGCACAGATACGCAGTATTTT. As protein: CASSPRSGSSTDTQYF.

The chain carries TRBV18 and TRBJ1-1; 9 bases line up with TRBD1. The CDR3 contains 15 residues. Germline values: CDR1 KGHSH, CDR2 LQKENI. The ends lost 3 bases at V and 4 bases at J; junction bases unmatched: 6. For the CDR3, the DNA is TGTGCCAGCTCACCGAGACAGGGGGAGAGCACTGAAGCTTTCTTT. It codes for CASSPRQGESTEAFF. Based on the CDR3 plus reference TRBV18 and TRBJ1-1, the full variable domain is NAGVMQNPRHLVRRRGQEARLRCSPMKGHSHVYWYRQLPEEGLKFMVYLQKENIIDESGMPKERFSAEFPKEGPSILRIQQVVRGDSAAYFCASSPRQGESTEAFFGQGTRLTVV.

This chain uses TRBV13 with TRBJ2-1; D unclear. CDR3 size: 12 residues. V was cut by 2 bases and J by 1 base, with 0 bases left in between. Germline V gene data show CDR1 as PRHDT and CDR2 as FYEKMQ (reference sequence). CDR3 residues: CASSLSYNEQFF. CDR3 DNA: TGTGCCAGCAGCTTATCCTACAATGAGCAGTTCTTC.

CDR3 in DNA: TGTGCCAGCGTTCCCTGGGGAAGCTCCTATAATTCACCCCTCCACTTT. It is translated as CASVPWGSSYNSPLHF. The chain combines TRBV28 with TRBJ1-6; D call uncertain. This CDR3 has 16 residues. Trimming took 8 bases from V and 0 from J, leaving 14 bases between them. CDR1 and CDR2 (germline): MDHEN, SYDVKM.

The chain couples TRBV19 to TRBJ2-5, with unresolved D. CDR3 length: 14 residues. Germline CDR1 is LNHDA and CDR2 is SQIVND (reference sequence). V was trimmed by 5 bases and J by 7 bases, leaving 17 bases between them. CDR3 in amino acids: CASSVLGGGGTQYF. CDR3 nucleotide sequence: TGTGCCAGTAGTGTCCTAGGTGGCGGCGGGACCCAGTACTTC. Filled out from reference TRBV19 and TRBJ2-5, the complete variable domain reads DGGITQSPKYLFRKEGQNVTLSCEQNLNHDAMYWYRQDPGQGLRLIYYSQIVNDFQKGDIAEGYSVSREKKESFPLTVTSAQKNPTAFYLCASSVLGGGGTQYFGPGTRLLVL.

There are many counts of this clone. The chain's CDR3 is CASSGSLADYNEQFF. CDR3 in DNA: TGTGCCAGCAGTGGCTCACTAGCGGATTACAATGAGCAGTTCTTC. The chain uses TRBV6-1 and TRBJ2-1, with TRBD2 matching over 8 bases. CDR3 length: 15 residues. Germline V gene lookup returns CDR1 MNHNS and CDR2 SASEGT. V lost 4 bases and J lost 4; bases outside the gene matches: 6.

This clone occurred many times. The V and J genes are TRBV19 and TRBJ2-2; D is ambiguous. The germline CDR1 and CDR2 sequences are LNHDA and SQIVND (reference sequence). Deletions cut 3 bases from V and 4 bases from J, with 9 bases between. This CDR3 contains 14 residues. The DNA for the CDR3 is TGTGCCAGTAGTATGAACGGGCCCACCGGGGAGCTGTTTTTT. Protein product: CASSMNGPTGELFF.

CDR3: CATAWGGQMNTEAFF. The CDR3 nucleotides are TGTGCCACCGCCTGGGGGGGACAGATGAACACTGAAGCTTTCTTT. The chain is built from TRBV6-5 and TRBJ1-1, with 7 positions matching TRBD1. Trimming removed 10 bases from V and 0 bases from J; junction bases left unmatched: 11. Germline V gene data show CDR1 as MNHEY and CDR2 as SVGAGI. This CDR3 is built from 15 residues.

In nucleotides, the CDR3 is TGTGCCACCAGCCGAGGACAGGGAGTCACAGATACGCAGTATTTT. Encoded protein: CATSRGQGVTDTQYF. The chain is built from TRBV15 and TRBJ2-3, with 8 bases lining up with TRBD1. The germline gives CDR1 LNHNV, CDR2 YYDKDF (reference sequence). V was clipped by 5 bases and J by 2 bases; unmatched bases: 6. The CDR3 sequence is 15 residues long.

Only a few counts were recorded for this clone. The rearrangement joins TRBV5-4 to TRBJ2-7; a possible D gene is TRBD1 (6 bases). The germline V gene has CDR1 SGHNT and CDR2 YYREEE (reference sequence). V lost 4 bases and J lost 7, with 12 bases in between. The CDR3 extends over 12 amino acids. In nucleotides, the CDR3 is TGTGCCAGCAGCCAGGGGCCTACTGAGCAGTACTTC. This gives the protein CASSQGPTEQYF.

V usage is TRBV2 and J usage is TRBJ2-1, with TRBD2 identical over 9 bases. The J segment lost 4 bases and the V segment lost 7 bases, leaving 8 bases of the junction unmatched. The CDR3 runs 15 residues. Germline V gene data show CDR1 as SNHLY and CDR2 as FYNNEI. The DNA of the CDR3 is TGTGCCAGCAATCGAGCGGGAGGCCAATACAATGAGCAGTTCTTC. It codes for CASNRAGGQYNEQFF.

This chain uses TRBV28 with TRBJ1-2; possible D gene TRBD1, 6 bases. The CDR3 has 15 amino acids. Trimming removed 6 bases from V and 4 bases from J, with 18 bases in between. Germline lookup yields CDR1 MDHEN and CDR2 SYDVKM. CDR3: CASSQETGQIYGYTF. In nucleotides, the CDR3 is TGTGCCAGCAGCCAAGAGACAGGTCAGATCTATGGCTACACCTTC.

The chain joins TRBV11-2 to TRBJ2-2; TRBD1 agrees at 10 bases. Germline V gene data show CDR1 as SGHAT and CDR2 as FQNNGV. The CDR3 runs 17 residues. V lost 1 base, J lost 4 bases, and 6 bases stayed unmatched. The CDR3 sequence: CASSLGRGTGATGELFF. The CDR3 DNA reads TGTGCCAGCAGCTTAGGGCGAGGGACAGGGGCCACCGGGGAGCTGTTTTTT.

This chain uses TRBV28 with TRBJ2-1; D remains ambiguous. Looked up from germline, CDR1 is MDHEN and CDR2 is SYDVKM. The CDR3 is 15 amino acids. Trimming pared 5 bases from V and 0 bases from J, leaving 11 bases between. The DNA of the CDR3 is TGTGCCAGCAGTCAAACGTCGGGCTCCTACAATGAGCAGTTCTTC. It translates to CASSQTSGSYNEQFF. Full variable domain (rest looked up from reference TRBV28 and TRBJ2-1): DVKVTQSSRYLVKRTGEKVFLECVQDMDHENMFWYRQDPGLGLRLIYFSYDVKMKEKGDIPEGYSVSREKKERFSLILESASTNQTSMYLCASSQTSGSYNEQFFGPGTRLTVL.

The sample holds a few counts of this clone. The chain is built from TRBV7-9 and TRBJ1-2; D is uncertain. Germline V gene lookup returns CDR1 SEHNR and CDR2 FQNEAQ (reference sequence). The CDR3 runs to 12 residues. The V and J ends lost 0 bases and 2 bases respectively, with 1 base between them. The DNA for the CDR3 is TGTGCCAGCAGCTTAGCCAACTATGGCTACACCTTC. Protein: CASSLANYGYTF.

The V and J genes are TRBV9 and TRBJ2-1; 12 nucleotides agree with TRBD1. Germline CDR1 SGDLS, CDR2 YYNGEE. V shed 2 bases, J shed 2 bases, and the junction held 5 bases outside the gene matches. The CDR3 has 17 residues. The CDR3 DNA follows: TGTGCCAGCAGCGTTTACCGGGACAGGGGGCCCTACAATGAGCAGTTCTTC. This translates into CASSVYRDRGPYNEQFF.